This T cell receptor (beta chain) was identified during a study of cytomegalovirus exposure and HLA in healthy donors. The germline CDR1 and CDR2 sequences are MNHEY and SVGAGI. The ends were cut back, 0 bases at V and 3 bases at J, with 9 bases in the middle. This CDR3 is built from 15 residues. Researchers ran the PCR with 60 Vbeta and 13 Jbeta primers. TCRdb's copy holds only in-frame clones and misses some; the assay was immunoSEQ multiplex PCR. The sample has 65,000 to 90,000 clones; about 80% are singletons. The chain combines TRBV6-5 with TRBJ2-1; a weak D match, TRBD2 (5 bases). This receptor was taken from a man younger than 40 in good health and CMV-seronegative. Sequencing was carried out using PBMCs. CDR3 nucleotide sequence: TGTGCCAGCAGTTACTCTCTTCGGGACTACAATGAGCAGTTCTTC. As protein: CASSYSLRDYNEQFF.